The 7 T cell receptor beta chains presented below share a single source sample, sequenced in a study of PD-1 blockade in mismatch repair-deficient tumors. Clones were read by immunoSEQ multiplex PCR, and TCRdb kept only the in-frame ones, dropping some. The sample has roughly 130,000 clones; about 88% are singletons. Sequences were derived from peripheral blood, sampled approximately 72 weeks after starting pembrolizumab. These receptors all stem from an adult with mismatch repair-deficient cancer.

The V gene is TRBV7-6, the J gene TRBJ1-4, with D tentatively TRBD1 (6 bases). The CDR3 consists of 15 residues. With 5 bases removed from V and 6 bases from J, the gap between germline ends came to 16 bases. The germline gives CDR1 SGHVS, CDR2 FNYEAQ. In nucleotides, the CDR3 is TGTGCCAGCAGCGTAGAAGCGGGGGCAGATGAAAAACTGTTTTTT. It yields the protein CASSVEAGADEKLFF.

The chain's CDR3 is CASSTSGRQNEQFF. CDR3 in DNA: TGTGCCAGTAGTACTAGCGGGAGACAGAATGAGCAGTTCTTC. The J gene is TRBJ2-1, the V gene TRBV19; 10 bases agree with TRBD2. In germline, CDR1 is LNHDA, CDR2 SQIVND (reference sequence). The CDR3 loop spans 14 amino acids. V gave up 4 bases and J gave up 7 bases; unmatched junction bases: 4. Full variable domain (rest looked up from reference TRBV19 and TRBJ2-1): DGGITQSPKYLFRKEGQNVTLSCEQNLNHDAMYWYRQDPGQGLRLIYYSQIVNDFQKGDIAEGYSVSREKKESFPLTVTSAQKNPTAFYLCASSTSGRQNEQFFGPGTRLTVL.

The chain recombines TRBV12-5 with TRBJ2-1, with D uncertain. Germline CDR1 and CDR2: LGHNT and FRNRAP. This CDR3 contains 12 residues. V was shortened by 8 bases and J by 7 bases, with 12 bases between the two germline ends. This chain's CDR3 is CASTLVGNEQFF. As DNA, the CDR3 is TGTGCTAGTACCCTGGTAGGGAATGAGCAGTTCTTC.

This sequence joins TRBV11-2 and TRBJ1-1, with D hard to call. CDR3 size: 14 residues. The V end lost 1 base, the J end lost 1 base, and 7 bases lay between the germline ends. CDR1 is SGHAT and CDR2 is FQNNGV in the germline V gene. CDR3 loop: CASSLGGRNTEAFF. CDR3 coding DNA: TGTGCCAGCAGCTTAGGAGGAAGGAACACTGAAGCTTTCTTT.

The chain joins TRBV23-1 to TRBJ2-7; 8 nucleotides agree with TRBD2. TRBV23-1 is treated as an ORF (open reading frame) with a function not yet certain. The CDR3 is 16 residues long. Losses at the gene ends were 2 bases for V and 4 bases for J; bases not matched to a gene: 10. The CDR3 here is CASSQPHGGRRYEQYF. CDR3 in DNA: TGCGCCAGCAGTCAACCCCACGGCGGGAGGAGGTACGAGCAGTACTTC.

The gene calls are TRBV9 and TRBJ2-1, with D possibly TRBD2 on 6 matching bases. The V gene lost 5 bases and the J gene lost 2 bases, with 8 bases spanning the gap. The germline V gene has CDR1 SGDLS and CDR2 YYNGEE. The CDR3 runs 13 residues. The CDR3, as DNA: TGTGCCAGCAGAAGGGAGGCCTACAATGAGCAGTTCTTC. Translating gives CASRREAYNEQFF. Looking up the rest from reference TRBV9 and TRBJ2-1 gives the full variable domain: DSGVTQTPKHLITATGQRVTLRCSPRSGDLSVYWYQQSLDQGLQFLIQYYNGEERAKGNILERFSAQQFPDLHSELNLSSLELGDSALYFCASRREAYNEQFFGPGTRLTVL.

The CDR3 sequence is CASRRTVSYEQYF. The DNA of the CDR3 is TGCGCCAGCAGGAGGACAGTATCCTACGAGCAGTACTTC. V and J are TRBV5-1 and TRBJ2-7; tentative D call: TRBD1 (6 bases). V lost 5 bases and J lost 1, with 10 bases in between. Germline CDR1 and CDR2: SGHRS and YFSETQ. CDR3 length equals 13 residues.